The 26 T cell receptor beta chains presented below share a single source sample, sequenced in a study of Ad26.COV2.S vaccination and SARS-CoV-2 variants. The treatment: around 19 received Ad26.COV2.S at low or high dose, single or two shots; roughly five received placebo; per-sample allocation not given. Day 63 after the first injection of vaccine or placebo was the sampling time. Libraries were prepared by immunoSEQ multiplex PCR; TCRdb keeps only in-frame clonotypes and omits some of them. The sample has under 400,000 clones; around 87% are singletons. The sequencing used peripheral blood, collected in a trial of Ad26.COV2.S vaccine versus placebo. These receptors were obtained from a person aged 18 to 59 who received the Ad26.COV2.S COVID-19 vaccine or a placebo.

This chain uses TRBV30 with TRBJ1-6, with D perhaps matching TRBD1 (6 bases). Trimming shortened V by 6 bases and J by 2 bases, and 17 bases separated the two germline ends. Germline lookup yields CDR1 GTSNPN and CDR2 SVGIG (reference sequence). The CDR3 spans 16 residues. CDR3 DNA sequence: TGTGCCTGTTCCAGGCAGGGGCACGCCTATAATTCACCCCTCCACTTT. As protein: CACSRQGHAYNSPLHF.

The chain has TRBV4-1 and TRBJ1-4; D possibly corresponds to TRBD1 (5 bases). The V gene's germline CDR1 is MGHRA and CDR2 YSYEKL. The CDR3 has 14 amino acids. V dropped 6 bases and J dropped 0 bases, with 8 bases sitting between them. The DNA of the CDR3 is TGCGCCAGCAGACGACAGACAACTAATGAAAAACTGTTTTTT. Amino acids: CASRRQTTNEKLFF.

This chain links TRBV6-5 with TRBJ1-2, with a possible D match to TRBD1 (6 bases). The CDR3 length is 13 residues. V lost 6 bases to trimming and J lost 6 bases, with 14 bases between them. Germline V gives CDR1 MNHEY, CDR2 SVGAGI. CDR3 residues: CASRGYRVDGYTF. In DNA form, the CDR3 reads TGTGCCAGCAGAGGCTACAGGGTTGATGGCTACACCTTC.

For the CDR3, the DNA is TGTGCCAGCAGCGAGTTCGGGGGGGAGTTGGATACGCAGTATTTT. This sequence encodes CASSEFGGELDTQYF. The chain uses TRBV7-6 and TRBJ2-3; TRBD2 agrees at 8 bases. The CDR3 has 15 residues. V shed 5 bases and J 6 bases; nucleotides not matched to a gene: 10. Per germline, CDR1 SGHVS and CDR2 FNYEAQ.

V and J are TRBV6-6 and TRBJ2-1; 14 nucleotides align to TRBD2. V lost 5 bases and J lost 4; bases outside the gene matches: 10. This CDR3 comprises 18 residues. From germline, CDR1 is MNHNY and CDR2 SVGAGI (reference sequence). The CDR3 spells CASSPHSGLAGGYNEQFF. The CDR3, as DNA: TGTGCCAGCAGTCCCCACTCCGGACTAGCGGGGGGATACAATGAGCAGTTCTTC.

DNA of the CDR3: TGTGCCAGCAACTTCGCCGGACAACCCTCCTACGAGCAGTACTTC. This encodes CASNFAGQPSYEQYF. This rearrangement joins TRBV5-5 to TRBJ2-7; perhaps TRBD1 as D (5 bases). Per the germline V gene, CDR1 is SGHKS and CDR2 is YYEKEE (reference sequence). This CDR3 comprises 15 residues. Trimming shortened V by 6 bases and J by 0 bases, and 16 bases separated the two germline ends.

V gene TRBV2 combines with J gene TRBJ2-1, with D tentatively TRBD1 (5 bases). The length of the CDR3 is 14 residues. In germline, CDR1 is SNHLY, CDR2 FYNNEI. V was cut by 7 bases and J by 0 bases, with 10 bases left in between. CDR3 region: CASILDSSYNEQFF. The CDR3 DNA follows: TGTGCCAGCATCCTAGACAGCTCCTACAATGAGCAGTTCTTC.

The chain couples TRBV4-1 to TRBJ2-7; D not certain. CDR1 and CDR2 (germline): MGHRA, YSYEKL. CDR3 length: 14 amino acids. V gave up 1 base and J gave up 2 bases, with 9 bases separating them. The CDR3 region is CASSQVRITYEQYF. CDR3 nucleotides: TGCGCCAGCAGCCAAGTCCGCATTACCTACGAGCAGTACTTC.

The chain couples TRBV10-2 to TRBJ1-1; 8 bases fit TRBD1. Germline CDR1 is WSHSY and CDR2 is SAAADI. The junction had 3 bases not matched to a gene; V was cut back by 6 bases and J by 0 bases. The CDR3 spans 14 residues. The chain's CDR3 is CASSRQGMNTEAFF. In DNA, the CDR3 is TGCGCCAGCAGCAGACAGGGGATGAACACTGAAGCTTTCTTT.

The chain uses TRBV5-6 and TRBJ1-1, with TRBD1 matching 7 bases. The V segment lost 4 bases and the J segment 1 base; nucleotides outside the gene matches: 10. The germline V gene has CDR1 SGHDT and CDR2 YYEEEE. CDR3 length equals 16 residues. CDR3 amino acids: CASSQPGDRANTEAFF. The CDR3 DNA reads TGTGCCAGCAGCCAACCCGGAGACAGGGCGAACACTGAAGCTTTCTTT.

The chain has TRBV4-1 and TRBJ1-3; D is uncertain. V was shortened by 2 bases and J by 0 bases, with 11 bases between the two germline ends. CDR3 length equals 16 residues. Germline V lookup: CDR1 MGHRA, CDR2 YSYEKL. The CDR3 is CASSQPDWSSGNTIYF. CDR3 nucleotide sequence: TGCGCCAGCAGCCAACCGGACTGGTCCTCTGGAAACACCATATATTTT.

This chain connects TRBV30 to TRBJ1-2; D is unclear. The CDR3 totals 12 residues. Germline CDR1 GTSNPN, CDR2 SVGIG (reference sequence). V gave up 1 base and J gave up 7 bases, with 10 bases separating them. CDR3 loop: CAWSERDRGYTF. In DNA form, the CDR3 reads TGTGCCTGGAGTGAAAGGGATCGTGGCTACACCTTC.

This clone has a single count. The gene calls are TRBV7-3 and TRBJ1-2; a weak D match, TRBD1 (6 bases). V was pared by 2 bases and J by 0 bases, with 13 bases between. The CDR3 length is 16 residues. CDR1 is SGHTA, CDR2 FQGTGA, per germline. CDR3 in amino acids: CASSLPTGPANYGYTF. The CDR3 DNA is TGTGCCAGCAGCTTACCGACAGGACCCGCTAACTATGGCTACACCTTC.

The chain combines TRBV12-3 or TRBV12-4 with TRBJ1-1, with a weak D call TRBD1 (6 bases). This CDR3 has 11 residues. V was trimmed by 6 bases and J by 10 bases, leaving 12 bases between them. In nucleotides, the CDR3 is TGTGCCAGCAGAAACAGGGCTCGAGCTTTCTTT. Its protein product is CASRNRARAFF.

The rearrangement links TRBV3-1 (or the pseudogene TRBV3-2) to TRBJ2-5, with D possibly being TRBD1 (6 bases). Trimming left V 4 bases short and J 5 bases short, with 20 bases between. There are 16 residues in the CDR3. Looked up from germline, CDR1 is LGHDT and CDR2 is YNNKEL (reference sequence). The CDR3 DNA reads as TGTGCCAGCAGCCCCGCCGGGCAGGGGAGTTGGGAGACCCAGTACTTC. Protein: CASSPAGQGSWETQYF.

Turning to this clone: The junction differs from germline at one of its ends, possibly a read error. The V gene is TRBV4-3, the J gene TRBJ2-5; D not certain. The CDR3 consists of 15 residues. Per germline, CDR1 LGHNA and CDR2 YSLEER. This CDR3 reads CASSHNPDSQEAQYF. The CDR3 DNA is TGCGCCAGCAGCCATAACCCCGACTCCCAAGAGGCCCAGTACTTC.

The chain uses TRBV5-5 and TRBJ1-5; D perhaps matches TRBD1 (5 bases). V was trimmed by 3 bases and J by 5 bases, leaving 18 bases between them. CDR3 length: 16 residues. CDR1 and CDR2 (germline): SGHKS, YYEKEE (reference sequence). The CDR3 protein is CASSSTGGGWDQPQHF. For the CDR3, the DNA is TGTGCCAGCAGCTCCACTGGTGGGGGGTGGGATCAGCCCCAGCATTTT.

The genes are TRBV7-6 and TRBJ2-7; 9 bases fit TRBD1. V dropped 1 base and J dropped 5; count of bases not matched to a gene: 9. Germline V gene data show CDR1 as SGHVS and CDR2 as FNYEAQ. This CDR3 is built from 16 residues. The CDR3 reads CASSLGGGTGNHEQYF. In DNA form, the CDR3 reads TGTGCCAGCAGCTTAGGTGGGGGGACAGGGAATCACGAGCAGTACTTC.

V and J are TRBV5-4 and TRBJ2-7, with 7 bases lining up with TRBD1. The CDR3 runs 13 residues. Germline V gene sequence: CDR1 SGHNT, CDR2 YYREEE (reference sequence). V lost 4 bases, J lost 6 bases, and 7 bases stayed unmatched. The CDR3: CASSRDSPGEQYF. The CDR3 coding sequence is TGTGCCAGCAGCCGGGACAGCCCAGGCGAGCAGTACTTC.

The genes are TRBV7-9 and TRBJ2-7; D gene ambiguous. The V end lost 2 bases, the J end lost 3 bases, and 11 bases lay between the germline ends. Germline values: CDR1 SEHNR, CDR2 FQNEAQ (reference sequence). CDR3 size: 14 residues. CDR3 in amino acids: CASSLSSQNYEQYF. The CDR3 DNA reads TGTGCCAGCAGCTTAAGCAGTCAGAACTACGAGCAGTACTTC.

The chain carries TRBV21-1 and TRBJ2-1; the table gives TRBD2 as D, unverified against the DNA. TRBV21-1 is a documented pseudogene. The CDR3 is made up of 18 amino acids. The CDR3 DNA sequence: TGTGCCAGCAGCAAAGCGACTAGCGGGGCTAACTCCTACAATGAGCAGTTCTTC. This codes for CASSKATSGANSYNEQFF.

This clone was detected once. V usage is TRBV7-3 and J usage is TRBJ2-5, with TRBD2 matching over 7 bases. Germline-derived CDR1 and CDR2 are SGHTA and FQGTGA. J was trimmed by 4 bases and V by 5 bases; bases with no gene match: 4. This CDR3 has 13 residues. The chain's CDR3 is CASSAGVGETQYF. The CDR3 bases are TGTGCCAGCAGCGCGGGGGTCGGAGAGACCCAGTACTTC.

J is TRBJ2-3 and V is TRBV12-5; tentative D call: TRBD1 (6 bases). The CDR3 length is 15 residues. Germline CDR1 is LGHNT and CDR2 is FRNRAP. V lost 1 base and J lost 0, with 8 bases in between. CDR3 region: CASGLGGTSTDTQYF. Here the CDR3 DNA reads TGTGCTAGTGGTTTGGGGGGGACAAGCACAGATACGCAGTATTTT.

The chain has TRBV6-5 and TRBJ2-3, with D possibly called TRBD1 or TRBD2 (7 bases each). This CDR3 region has 16 residues. The V end was cut by 3 bases, the J end by 3 bases, with 16 bases between. Germline V gene lookup returns CDR1 MNHEY and CDR2 SVGAGI. The CDR3 spells CASSYGRGPMTDTQYF. The CDR3, as DNA: TGTGCCAGCAGTTATGGGAGGGGGCCTATGACAGATACGCAGTATTTT.

The chain combines TRBV5-1 with TRBJ1-2; D might be TRBD1 (5 bases). Germline V lookup: CDR1 SGHRS, CDR2 YFSETQ. The V end was cut by 2 bases, the J end by 1 base, with 6 bases between. This CDR3 region has 13 residues. This chain's CDR3 is CASSFGGNYGYTF. The CDR3 bases are TGCGCCAGCAGCTTCGGGGGTAACTATGGCTACACCTTC.

This rearrangement joins TRBV30 to TRBJ1-2, with D unclear. Trimming took off 8 bases at V and 8 bases at J, with 12 bases between the two ends. CDR1 and CDR2 from the germline V gene are GTSNPN and SVGIG (reference sequence). The CDR3 length is 10 residues. The CDR3 coding sequence is TGTGCCGGGATAGACCTCGGCTACACCTTC. Translation: CAGIDLGYTF.